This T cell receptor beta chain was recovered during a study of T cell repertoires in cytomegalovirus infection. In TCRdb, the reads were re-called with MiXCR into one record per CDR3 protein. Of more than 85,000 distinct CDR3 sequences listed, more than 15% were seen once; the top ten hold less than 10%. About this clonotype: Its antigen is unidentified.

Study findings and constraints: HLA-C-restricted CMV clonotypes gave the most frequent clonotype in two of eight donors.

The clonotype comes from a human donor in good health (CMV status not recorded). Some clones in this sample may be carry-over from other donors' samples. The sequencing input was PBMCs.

CDR3 protein: CSASRGAPGELFF. The CDR3 DNA sequence: TGCAGTGCTAGCAGGGGGGCTCCCGGGGAGCTGTTTTTT. The chain couples TRBV20-1 to TRBJ2-2; maybe TRBD1 (7 bases). The CDR3 contains 13 residues. CDR1 is DFQATT, CDR2 SNEGSKA, per germline (reference sequence). V was trimmed by 3 bases and J by 6 bases, leaving 11 bases between them.